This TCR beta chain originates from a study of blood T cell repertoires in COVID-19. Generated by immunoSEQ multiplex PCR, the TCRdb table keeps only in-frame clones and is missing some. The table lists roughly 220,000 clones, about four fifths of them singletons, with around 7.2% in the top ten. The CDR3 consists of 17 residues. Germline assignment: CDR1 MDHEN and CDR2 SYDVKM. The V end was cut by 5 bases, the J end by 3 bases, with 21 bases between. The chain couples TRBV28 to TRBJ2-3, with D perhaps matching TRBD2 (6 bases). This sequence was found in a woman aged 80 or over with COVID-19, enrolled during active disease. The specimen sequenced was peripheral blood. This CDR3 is CASSPLSGSPTTDTQYF. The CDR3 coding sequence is TGTGCCAGCAGTCCCCTCAGCGGGTCTCCAACTACAGATACGCAGTATTTT.